The T cell receptor beta chain described here comes from a study of blood T cell repertoires in COVID-19. Study-level background: Samples taken during acute and convalescent COVID-19 were collected in the United States, Italy and Spain. T cells, B-cell-depleted T cells, or PBMCs provided the cDNA or gDNA that served as material.

Under the authors' procedure: Estimation of nucleated cell counts was performed using reference gene primer amplification. Produced via immunoSEQ multiplex PCR; TCRdb's table is partial and in-frame only. V and J calls and clone size follow that table, whereas D and trimming were derived from the DNA. The repertoire holds 120,000 to 150,000 clones, with over 75% as singletons. CDR3 length: 16 residues. Trimming removed 4 bases at V and 3 bases at J, with 20 bases between. Germline V gives CDR1 SGHDT, CDR2 YYEEEE. The clonotype originates from a woman aged 60-70 years with active COVID-19. The sequencing input was peripheral blood. The V call is TRBV5-6, the J call TRBJ2-7; no clear D. CDR3 bases: TGTGCCAGCAGCGGCGGCTTTATAGTGTTCCTCTACGAGCAGTACTTC. This gives the protein CASSGGFIVFLYEQYF.